Below, 31 T cell receptor beta chains from the same sample are listed, as sequenced in a study of CD8+ T cells in alopecia areata. Sequencing used cDNA as its template, made by extracting RNA and reverse transcribing it. Data came from immunoSEQ multiplex PCR; TCRdb stores just in-frame clones and leaves some out. The table shows fewer than 250,000 clones, with roughly two fifths occurring only once. Treatment in this sample: oral pan-JAK inhibitor, 5-10 mg twice daily. The sequences come from CD4+ T cells sorted from blood, collected around week 37, from a patient treated with tofacitinib. Source of these receptors: a human donor with alopecia areata.

In its sample, this clone was seen a few times. The V gene is TRBV10-3, the J gene TRBJ2-7; 10 bases match TRBD2. Germline loops: CDR1 ENHRY, CDR2 SYGVKD. Trimming removed 8 bases from V and 0 bases from J; junction bases left unmatched: 10. This CDR3 has 16 amino acids. The CDR3 reads CAISPTTSGLSYEQYF. Here the CDR3 DNA reads TGTGCCATCTCCCCCACGACTAGCGGGCTCTCCTACGAGCAGTACTTC.

This rearrangement joins TRBV9 to TRBJ2-5, with a weak D call TRBD1 (6 bases). This CDR3 comprises 15 residues. Trimming removed 3 bases from V and 4 bases from J, with 16 bases in between. Germline-derived CDR1 and CDR2 are SGDLS and YYNGEE. This CDR3 reads CASSAARTAIETQYF. CDR3 in DNA: TGTGCCAGCAGCGCAGCTAGGACAGCCATAGAGACCCAGTACTTC.

This clone was seen more than once but under ten times. The chain is built from TRBV5-1 and TRBJ2-7; the D is unclear. Germline V lookup: CDR1 SGHRS, CDR2 YFSETQ. Trimming left V 4 bases short and J 3 bases short, with 11 bases between. This CDR3 has 13 residues. CDR3: CASSQGPYYEQYF. The CDR3 DNA follows: TGCGCCAGCAGCCAAGGACCGTACTACGAGCAGTACTTC.

V and J are TRBV5-1 and TRBJ2-1; D is possibly TRBD2 (6 bases). This CDR3 is 15 amino acids long. The V and J ends lost 2 bases and 0 bases respectively, with 9 bases between them. CDR1 SGHRS and CDR2 YFSETQ come from the germline V gene. This chain's CDR3 is CASSFNGGSYNEQFF. The CDR3 DNA reads as TGCGCCAGCAGCTTCAACGGGGGCTCCTACAATGAGCAGTTCTTC.

The rearrangement links TRBV30 to TRBJ2-7; 13 nucleotides align to TRBD2. V was clipped by 3 bases and J by 1 base; unmatched bases: 3. Per germline, CDR1 GTSNPN and CDR2 SVGIG (reference sequence). CDR3 size: 15 residues. CDR3 protein: CAWRQTSGGSYEQYF. The CDR3 nucleotides read TGTGCCTGGAGGCAGACTAGCGGGGGGTCCTACGAGCAGTACTTC. The full variable domain, in which reference TRBV30 and TRBJ2-7 provide the parts outside the CDR3, is SQTIHQWPATLVQPVGSPLSLECTVEGTSNPNLYWYRQAAGRGLQLLFYSVGIGQISSEVPQNLSASRPQDRQFILSSKKLLLSDSGFYLCAWRQTSGGSYEQYFGPGTRLTVT.

V gene TRBV27 combines with J gene TRBJ2-1; 8 bases align to TRBD2. CDR3 length: 17 amino acids. Germline V gives CDR1 MNHEY, CDR2 SMNVEV (reference sequence). The V and J ends lost 5 bases and 4 bases, in that order; junction bases with no gene match: 13. The CDR3 DNA reads TGTGCCAGCAGTCCAATCAAAGCGGGAGCCATATACAATGAGCAGTTCTTC. Translating gives CASSPIKAGAIYNEQFF.

CDR3 loop: CASSGRGGRNTEAFF. The CDR3 DNA is TGTGCCAGCAGTGGCCGTGGGGGAAGGAACACTGAAGCTTTCTTT. The V call is TRBV6-5, the J call TRBJ1-1; tentatively, D is TRBD1 (5 bases). Between the trimmed V and J ends, which lost 5 bases and 1 base, there was a span of 14 bases. The CDR3 has 15 amino acids. The germline V gene has CDR1 MNHEY and CDR2 SVGAGI.

The CDR3 is CASSLLGTGITEQYF. The DNA for the CDR3 is TGTGCCAGCAGCTTACTCGGGACAGGGATCACCGAGCAGTACTTC. J is TRBJ2-7 and V is TRBV7-9, with 9 nucleotides matching TRBD1. The CDR3 covers 15 residues. The germline gives CDR1 SEHNR, CDR2 FQNEAQ (reference sequence). V trimming: 2 bases; J trimming: 6 bases; junction bases outside the gene matches: 8. Combining the CDR3 with reference TRBV7-9 and TRBJ2-7 gives the whole variable domain DTGVSQNPRHKITKRGQNVTFRCDPISEHNRLYWYRQTLGQGPEFLTYFQNEAQLEKSRLLSDRFSAERPKGSFSTLEIQRTEQGDSAMYLCASSLLGTGITEQYFGPGTRLTVT.

This clone was seen only a few times. The chain recombines TRBV7-9 with TRBJ2-2, with unresolved D. The V gene lost 5 bases and the J gene lost 4 bases, with 11 bases spanning the gap. The germline gives CDR1 SEHNR, CDR2 FQNEAQ (reference sequence). CDR3 length equals 14 residues. The CDR3 reads CASSLLGSTGELFF. The CDR3 nucleotides are TGTGCCAGCAGCCTTCTCGGGTCCACCGGGGAGCTGTTTTTT.

The V gene is TRBV4-2, the J gene TRBJ2-5, with D maybe TRBD1 (6 bases). Germline V gene data show CDR1 as LGHNA and CDR2 as YNFKEQ. The CDR3 has 15 amino acids. Trimming cost V 1 base and J 4 bases, with 13 bases left between them. In DNA, the CDR3 is TGTGCCAGCAGCCAAGTAGGAGCAGGGGTAGAGACCCAGTACTTC. Translating it yields CASSQVGAGVETQYF.

The chain combines TRBV4-1 with TRBJ2-7, with 8 bases matching TRBD1. CDR1 and CDR2 from the germline V gene are MGHRA and YSYEKL. Trimming took 1 base from V and 2 from J; bases not matched to a gene: 4. This CDR3 has 15 amino acids. Here the CDR3 DNA reads TGCGCCAGCAGCCAAGGGGAACAGGGGGCCTACGAGCAGTACTTC. It codes for CASSQGEQGAYEQYF.

The chain combines TRBV29-1 with TRBJ2-1; 13 bases match TRBD2. CDR3 size: 15 residues. Germline trimming cut 7 bases from V and 9 bases from J; bases unmatched to any gene: 12. CDR1 is SQVTM and CDR2 is ANQGSEA in the germline V gene. The CDR3 loop reads CSAKPLAGGPSEQFF. The CDR3 nucleotides read TGCAGCGCCAAACCACTAGCGGGAGGGCCTAGTGAGCAGTTCTTC.

The CDR3 reads CASTSLGSHEQYF. The CDR3 coding sequence is TGTGCCAGCACATCCCTAGGTTCCCACGAGCAGTACTTC. This chain joins TRBV7-9 and TRBJ2-7; no clear D gene. The CDR3 has 13 residues. CDR1 is SEHNR and CDR2 is FQNEAQ in the germline V gene (reference sequence). Trimming shortened V by 7 bases and J by 5 bases, and 15 bases separated the two germline ends. The whole variable domain, filled in from reference TRBV7-9 and TRBJ2-7, reads DTGVSQNPRHKITKRGQNVTFRCDPISEHNRLYWYRQTLGQGPEFLTYFQNEAQLEKSRLLSDRFSAERPKGSFSTLEIQRTEQGDSAMYLCASTSLGSHEQYFGPGTRLTVT.

In this sample, this clone turned up a few times. V usage is TRBV29-1 and J usage is TRBJ2-1, with TRBD2 as a possible D gene (6 bases). CDR1 is SQVTM and CDR2 is ANQGSEA in the germline V gene. The CDR3 covers 13 residues. V lost 7 bases and J lost 0, with 10 bases in between. CDR3 protein: CSGDWSSYNEQFF. CDR3 nucleotides: TGCAGCGGGGACTGGAGCTCCTACAATGAGCAGTTCTTC.

The genes are TRBV29-1 and TRBJ1-2; 9 bases map to TRBD1. Germline CDR1 and CDR2: SQVTM and ANQGSEA. After removal of 2 bases from V and 8 bases from J, the junction contained 12 bases not matched to a gene. CDR3 length: 15 amino acids. The CDR3 reads CSVELFKRTGEGYTF. The CDR3 coding sequence is TGCAGCGTTGAACTATTTAAACGGACAGGGGAAGGCTACACCTTC.

This clone was observed a handful of times. The chain recombines TRBV29-1 with TRBJ2-2, with 7 bases fitting TRBD2. CDR3 length equals 13 residues. Germline CDR1 and CDR2: SQVTM and ANQGSEA. The V segment lost 6 bases and the J segment 5 bases; nucleotides outside the gene matches: 6. The CDR3 region has the DNA TGCAGCGTAAGGGAGGGAAGGACCGGGGAGCTGTTTTTT. It specifies CSVREGRTGELFF.

The CDR3: CASSRVGGTGELFF. The DNA for the CDR3 is TGCGCCAGCAGCCGGGTTGGCGGGACCGGGGAGCTGTTTTTT. The chain combines TRBV5-1 with TRBJ2-2; tentative D call: TRBD2 (5 bases). Germline CDR1 reads SGHRS; CDR2 reads YFSETQ. With 4 bases removed from V and 5 bases from J, the gap between germline ends came to 12 bases. The CDR3 loop spans 14 amino acids. Drawing the rest from reference TRBV5-1 and TRBJ2-2, the complete variable domain is KAGVTQTPRYLIKTRGQQVTLSCSPISGHRSVSWYQQTPGQGLQFLFEYFSETQRNKGNFPGRFSGRQFSNSRSEMNVSTLELGDSALYLCASSRVGGTGELFFGEGSRLTVL.

J is TRBJ2-1 and V is TRBV5-4, with D perhaps TRBD2 (5 bases). Trimming stripped 1 base from V and 0 bases from J, with 17 bases between. The CDR3 consists of 18 residues. CDR1 and CDR2 (germline): SGHNT, YYREEE (reference sequence). The DNA of the CDR3 is TGTGCCAGCAGCTTGAGTTGGAGGCGGGCCAGCTCCTACAATGAGCAGTTCTTC. Amino acid sequence: CASSLSWRRASSYNEQFF.

The CDR3 DNA follows: TGTGCCAGCAGCGTAGCGTTAGCGGGGACCACAGATACGCAGTATTTT. This encodes CASSVALAGTTDTQYF. The chain has TRBV9 and TRBJ2-3, with 8 bases lining up with TRBD2. The CDR3 runs to 16 residues. V trimming: 0 bases; J trimming: 2 bases; junction bases outside the gene matches: 5. CDR1 is SGDLS, CDR2 YYNGEE, per germline.

The V and J genes are TRBV5-1 and TRBJ2-7; 11 bases map to TRBD2. This CDR3 contains 15 residues. V shed 1 base and J 2 bases; nucleotides not matched to a gene: 2. Germline V lookup: CDR1 SGHRS, CDR2 YFSETQ. CDR3 sequence (DNA): TGCGCCAGCAGCTTGATAGCGGGAGGGGCCTACGAGCAGTACTTC. Amino acids: CASSLIAGGAYEQYF.

CDR3 protein: CASRMRQGVPDYGYTF. The CDR3 nucleotides read TGTGCCAGCAGGATGAGACAGGGGGTTCCTGACTATGGCTACACCTTC. The chain recombines TRBV7-2 with TRBJ1-2; TRBD1 matches 9 bases. Germline CDR1 is SGHTA and CDR2 is FQGNSA. The length of the CDR3 is 16 residues. J gave up 3 bases and V 6 bases, and 11 bases lay outside the gene matches.

V and J are TRBV7-2 and TRBJ2-3; 10 bases fit TRBD2. The trim removed 4 bases at V and 0 bases at J, leaving 4 bases unmatched. Per germline, CDR1 SGHTA and CDR2 FQGNSA. The CDR3 runs 16 residues. The CDR3 here is CASSSGLALSTDTQYF. The DNA for the CDR3 is TGTGCCAGCAGCTCGGGACTAGCGCTAAGCACAGATACGCAGTATTTT.

The chain employs TRBV6-5 and TRBJ1-5; D unresolved. CDR3 length: 14 amino acids. The germline V gene has CDR1 MNHEY and CDR2 SVGAGI. V lost 2 bases, J lost 1 base, and 6 bases lay in between. The DNA of the CDR3 is TGTGCCAGCAGTTACGGAAGGAGCAATCAGCCCCAGCATTTT. This codes for CASSYGRSNQPQHF.

This chain links TRBV28 with TRBJ1-2, with D unclear. CDR3 length equals 12 residues. CDR1 is MDHEN, CDR2 SYDVKM, per germline. Trimming shortened V by 11 bases and J by 1 base, and 11 bases separated the two germline ends. CDR3 sequence: CAVTRINYGYTF. CDR3 sequence (DNA): TGTGCCGTCACCCGGATTAACTATGGCTACACCTTC.

This clone was seen a handful of times. J is TRBJ2-1 and V is TRBV5-1, with TRBD1 matching 9 bases. Germline V gene lookup returns CDR1 SGHRS and CDR2 YFSETQ. J was trimmed by 4 bases and V by 3 bases; bases with no gene match: 5. This CDR3 comprises 15 residues. The CDR3 coding sequence is TGCGCCAGCAGCTCGGGACAGGGAATATACAATGAGCAGTTCTTC. Its translation is CASSSGQGIYNEQFF.

This clone was observed a handful of times. This rearrangement joins TRBV4-1 to TRBJ2-2; 11 bases map to TRBD2. Per germline, CDR1 MGHRA and CDR2 YSYEKL. Trimming took 4 bases from V and 2 from J; bases not matched to a gene: 9. CDR3 length: 18 amino acids. The CDR3 is CASSRMILAGDNTGELFF. The CDR3, as DNA: TGCGCCAGCAGCCGCATGATACTAGCGGGAGATAACACCGGGGAGCTGTTTTTT.

This clone was found a few times. This chain uses TRBV7-9 with TRBJ1-2, with D tentatively TRBD1 (5 bases). Germline lookup yields CDR1 SEHNR and CDR2 FQNEAQ (reference sequence). The CDR3 contains 15 residues. The V gene lost 5 bases and the J gene lost 4 bases, with 17 bases spanning the gap. In DNA form, the CDR3 reads TGTGCCAGCAGCCTCCGGGCGGGGGAGAGCTATGGCTACACCTTC. Its protein is CASSLRAGESYGYTF.

A single count supports this clone. The chain carries TRBV6-1 and TRBJ2-7, with D perhaps being TRBD1 or TRBD2 (5 bases each). CDR1 is MNHNS and CDR2 is SASEGT in the germline V gene. The length of the CDR3 is 14 residues. Trimming cost V 5 bases and J 4 bases, with 15 bases left between them. CDR3 coding DNA: TGTGCCAGCAGTAATCGGGACGGTGGGTACGAGCAGTACTTC. Protein product: CASSNRDGGYEQYF.

CDR3 protein: CSAGGASGSYEQYF. The CDR3 nucleotides read TGCAGCGCTGGGGGGGCTAGCGGGAGTTACGAGCAGTACTTC. The chain carries TRBV29-1 and TRBJ2-7, with TRBD2 identical over 10 bases. This CDR3 contains 14 residues. J gave up 4 bases and V 7 bases, and 10 bases lay outside the gene matches. Germline-derived CDR1 and CDR2 are SQVTM and ANQGSEA.

The rearrangement uses TRBV25-1 and TRBJ2-7; TRBD1 is a possible D gene (5 bases). Germline V gene data show CDR1 as MGHDK and CDR2 as SYGVNS. The length of the CDR3 is 13 residues. Trimming took off 4 bases at V and 2 bases at J, with 9 bases between the two ends. DNA of the CDR3: TGTGCCAGCAGTGTTAAGGGGACCTACGAGCAGTACTTC. Its translation: CASSVKGTYEQYF.

This clone has just a few counts. This rearrangement joins TRBV6-5 to TRBJ1-2; tentative D call: TRBD1 (5 bases). Germline V gene sequence: CDR1 MNHEY, CDR2 SVGAGI. The V end lost 2 bases, the J end lost 7 bases, and 17 bases lay between the germline ends. The CDR3 totals 15 residues. The CDR3 sequence is CASSYREQGTGGYTF. In DNA, the CDR3 is TGTGCCAGCAGTTACAGAGAGCAGGGTACGGGTGGCTACACCTTC.